Each of the 8 T cell receptor beta chains below was sequenced from the same sample in a study of cytomegalovirus exposure and HLA in healthy donors. Use of 60 Vbeta and 13 Jbeta primers characterized the PCR. This table comes from immunoSEQ multiplex PCR, and its TCRdb copy is limited to in-frame clones, with some not included. There are about 180,000 clones in the sample; around 77% occur only once, and over 2% lies in the top ten. The sequencing input was PBMCs. Receptors were obtained from a man between 60 and 75 years old in good health and CMV-seronegative.

This chain connects TRBV19 to TRBJ2-3; TRBD2 aligns across 10 bases. V was pared by 3 bases and J by 4 bases, with 13 bases of the junction left unmatched. The CDR3 extends over 18 amino acids. Germline assignment: CDR1 LNHDA and CDR2 SQIVND (reference sequence). The CDR3, as DNA: TGTGCCAGTAGTATGGGGGTGAGGGCTAGCGGGAGTGCAGATACGCAGTATTTT. As protein: CASSMGVRASGSADTQYF.

J is TRBJ1-4 and V is TRBV19; 10 bases agree with TRBD1. CDR1 is LNHDA and CDR2 is SQIVND in the germline V gene (reference sequence). The CDR3 totals 18 residues. Trimming took 2 bases from V and 2 from J; bases not matched to a gene: 8. The CDR3 nucleotides are TGTGCCAGTAGTATACAGACAGGGGGCGCAGGGACTAATGAAAAACTGTTTTTT. Protein: CASSIQTGGAGTNEKLFF.

The genes are TRBV27 and TRBJ1-5, with D unclear. V dropped 1 base and J dropped 7 bases, with 14 bases sitting between them. Germline V gene lookup returns CDR1 MNHEY and CDR2 SMNVEV (reference sequence). The CDR3 is made up of 15 amino acids. In nucleotides, the CDR3 is TGTGCCAGCAGTTTATTGTTCGGAGGGAACCAGCCCCAGCATTTT. The encoded protein is CASSLLFGGNQPQHF.

This chain uses TRBV5-1 with TRBJ2-5; TRBD2 matches at 8 bases. The CDR3 has 16 residues. Looked up from germline, CDR1 is SGHRS and CDR2 is YFSETQ. V shed 4 bases and J 1 base; nucleotides not matched to a gene: 9. CDR3 amino acids: CASSVGAGVGQETQYF. CDR3 nucleotides: TGCGCCAGCAGCGTGGGAGCGGGAGTGGGCCAAGAGACCCAGTACTTC.

The gene calls are TRBV28 and TRBJ2-5; TRBD2 agrees at 7 bases. This CDR3 is 14 amino acids long. Per the germline V gene, CDR1 is MDHEN and CDR2 is SYDVKM. Trimming at V came to 5 bases and at J to 1 base, leaving 4 bases not matched to a gene. The CDR3 loop is CASSPSGIQETQYF. In DNA form, the CDR3 reads TGTGCCAGCAGTCCAAGCGGGATCCAAGAGACCCAGTACTTC. Full variable domain (missing parts from reference TRBV28 and TRBJ2-5): DVKVTQSSRYLVKRTGEKVFLECVQDMDHENMFWYRQDPGLGLRLIYFSYDVKMKEKGDIPEGYSVSREKKERFSLILESASTNQTSMYLCASSPSGIQETQYFGPGTRLLVL.

This clone occurred once. V and J are TRBV28 and TRBJ2-3, with TRBD2 matching over 8 bases. Germline V gives CDR1 MDHEN, CDR2 SYDVKM. Trimming cost V 5 bases and J 4 bases; bases outside gene matches: 11. This CDR3 spans 16 amino acids. CDR3 region: CASSTHSGIPPDTQYF. CDR3 sequence (DNA): TGTGCCAGCAGTACTCATAGCGGGATCCCTCCAGATACGCAGTATTTT.

This chain uses TRBV4-1 with TRBJ1-1; 10 nucleotides agree with TRBD1. The CDR3 is 15 residues long. Germline loops: CDR1 MGHRA, CDR2 YSYEKL. Trimming removed 5 bases from V and 3 bases from J; junction bases left unmatched: 6. The CDR3 DNA sequence: TGCGCCAGCAGCGACAGGGGGCGAATAGACACTGAAGCTTTCTTT. Residues: CASSDRGRIDTEAFF.

This chain uses TRBV6-6 with TRBJ1-1; 10 bases are a match to TRBD1. Per germline, CDR1 MNHNY and CDR2 SVGAGI (reference sequence). The CDR3 totals 16 residues. The junction had 6 bases not matched to a gene; V was cut back by 4 bases and J by 1 base. The CDR3 coding sequence is TGTGCCAGCAGTTGGGGACAGGGGAGGGCGAACACTGAAGCTTTCTTT. It specifies CASSWGQGRANTEAFF.